These 18 T cell receptor beta chains were sequenced from one sample in a study of vaccination and CD4 T cells after COVID-19. The Oncomine TCR Beta short-read assay sequenced DNA from cultured CD4+ T cells. TCRdb redid the calling of the PCR reads with MiXCR, one entry per CDR3 protein. Among fewer than 15,000 distinct CDR3 sequences, approximately 81% were seen once, and the ten largest hold about 8.1%. Treatment here: roughly 11-day PBMC culture with coronavirus spike peptide pools or control peptides (ViraFEST assay). What these receptors recognize is not known. Here the sequenced sample was CD4+ T cells from blood, cultured in vitro, taken after SARS-CoV-2 vaccination. These receptors were obtained from a human donor who received a COVID-19 vaccine.

The V and J genes are TRBV25-1 and TRBJ1-1; D not resolved. The germline V and J ends were trimmed by 0 bases and 0 bases, with 5 bases remaining between them. In germline, CDR1 is MGHDK, CDR2 SYGVNS. The CDR3 has 14 residues. The CDR3 nucleotides are TGTGCCAGCAGTGAATATGGTATGAACACTGAAGCTTTCTTT. Residues: CASSEYGMNTEAFF. Full variable domain (outside the CDR3, taken from reference TRBV25-1 and TRBJ1-1): EADIYQTPRYLVIGTGKKITLECSQTMGHDKMYWYQQDPGMELHLIHYSYGVNSTEKGDLSSESTVSRIRTEHFPLTLESARPSHTSQYLCASSEYGMNTEAFFGQGTRLTVV.

V and J are TRBV7-6 and TRBJ1-1, with a possible D match to TRBD1 (5 bases). The V gene's germline CDR1 is SGHVS and CDR2 FNYEAQ. The CDR3 sequence is 13 residues long. V gave up 2 bases and J gave up 5 bases, with 9 bases separating them. The CDR3 DNA is TGTGCCAGCAGCTTAAGGTCAGGGACTGAAGCTTTCTTT. Amino acid sequence: CASSLRSGTEAFF.

This clonotype was seen more than once but under ten times. The chain couples TRBV12-3 or TRBV12-4 to TRBJ1-2; TRBD1 agrees at 8 bases. J was trimmed by 6 bases and V by 3 bases; bases with no gene match: 9. The CDR3 spans 15 residues. The DNA of the CDR3 is TGTGCCAGCAGTTTCTCAGCAGGGGGCCTCGATGGCTACACCTTC. This encodes CASSFSAGGLDGYTF.

The chain recombines TRBV6-1 with TRBJ1-5, with 10 bases that match TRBD1. V lost 7 bases to trimming and J lost 1 base; unmatched junction nucleotides: 4. The CDR3 contains 15 residues. Germline CDR1 reads MNHNS; CDR2 reads SASEGT. CDR3 DNA sequence: TGTGCCAGCACCACGGACAGGGGGAGCAATCAGCCCCAGCATTTT. It codes for CASTTDRGSNQPQHF.

This chain joins TRBV6-2 or TRBV6-3 and TRBJ1-2; D remains ambiguous. The CDR3 loop spans 13 amino acids. Germline loops: CDR1 MNHEY, CDR2 SVGEGT. The V and J ends lost 6 bases and 6 bases respectively, with 14 bases between them. The CDR3 DNA reads TGTGCCAGCAGAACCGGACCATGGGATGGCTACACCTTC. Translated, it gives CASRTGPWDGYTF.

This clonotype occurred once. J is TRBJ1-2 and V is TRBV6-1; tentative D call: TRBD1 (5 bases). Germline V gene sequence: CDR1 MNHNS, CDR2 SASEGT. The CDR3 spans 14 residues. The germline V and J ends were trimmed by 4 bases and 8 bases, with 17 bases remaining between them. This CDR3 is CASSGRGPQGGYTF. The CDR3 DNA is TGTGCCAGCAGTGGGCGGGGACCTCAAGGAGGCTACACCTTC.

V is TRBV20-1 and J is TRBJ1-2; D is unclear. Germline lookup yields CDR1 DFQATT and CDR2 SNEGSKA (reference sequence). The CDR3 is 14 amino acids. V was clipped by 6 bases and J by 6 bases, with 20 bases between them. This chain's CDR3 is CSAVTGRGQDGYTF. The CDR3 DNA follows: TGCAGTGCGGTTACCGGGCGAGGGCAGGATGGCTACACCTTC.

This chain links TRBV6-5 with TRBJ2-2, with D hard to call. Germline V gives CDR1 MNHEY, CDR2 SVGAGI. CDR3 length: 14 amino acids. With 2 bases removed from V and 1 base from J, the gap between germline ends came to 5 bases. The CDR3 DNA follows: TGTGCCAGCAGTTACAGTGGGAACACCGGGGAGCTGTTTTTT. Amino acid sequence: CASSYSGNTGELFF.

The chain employs TRBV6-5 and TRBJ1-6; D gene uncertain. V was shortened by 0 bases and J by 2 bases, with 11 bases between the two germline ends. The germline gives CDR1 MNHEY, CDR2 SVGAGI. The CDR3 runs to 17 residues. CDR3 in DNA: TGTGCCAGCAGTTACTCGAGACCCCCCGCCTATAATTCACCCCTCCACTTT. Translating it yields CASSYSRPPAYNSPLHF.

V gene TRBV6-5 combines with J gene TRBJ1-6; possibly TRBD1 for D (5 bases). This CDR3 is 18 amino acids long. V was pared by 6 bases and J by 0 bases, with 18 bases between. Germline CDR1 and CDR2: MNHEY and SVGAGI. DNA of the CDR3: TGTGCCAGCAGAGACTCGGGGCTATCGAGCTCCTATAATTCACCCCTCCACTTT. Its protein product is CASRDSGLSSSYNSPLHF.

V usage is TRBV7-2 and J usage is TRBJ2-7; a weak D match, TRBD1 (6 bases). V lost 7 bases and J 3 bases, leaving 16 bases between the germline ends. CDR3 length: 14 residues. CDR1 is SGHTA and CDR2 is FQGNSA in the germline V gene. The CDR3, as DNA: TGTGCCAGCACCTCAGACAGGATCAACTACGAGCAGTACTTC. Translating it yields CASTSDRINYEQYF. Drawing the rest from reference TRBV7-2 and TRBJ2-7, the complete variable domain is GAGVSQSPSNKVTEKGKDVELRCDPISGHTALYWYRQSLGQGLEFLIYFQGNSAPDKSGLPSDRFSAERTGGSVSTLTIQRTQQEDSAVYLCASTSDRINYEQYFGPGTRLTVT.

The CDR3 sequence is CSALTSGGAYEQYF. In nucleotides, the CDR3 is TGCAGTGCGTTGACTAGCGGGGGTGCCTACGAGCAGTACTTC. The J gene is TRBJ2-7, the V gene TRBV20-1, with 12 bases fitting TRBD2. The CDR3 covers 14 residues. V shed 6 bases, J shed 2 bases, and the junction held 5 bases outside the gene matches. The germline V gene encodes CDR1 DFQATT and CDR2 SNEGSKA (reference sequence).

A single count supports this clonotype. The gene calls are TRBV4-2 and TRBJ2-3, with no clear D. There are 13 residues in the CDR3. CDR1 is LGHNA, CDR2 YNFKEQ, per germline. The germline V and J ends were trimmed by 6 bases and 4 bases, with 11 bases remaining between them. Here the CDR3 DNA reads TGTGCCAGCAGTCCCGATAGGGCAGATACGCAGTATTTT. Its protein is CASSPDRADTQYF.

V is TRBV6-1 and J is TRBJ1-6, with a tentative D call TRBD1 (6 bases). Per the germline V gene, CDR1 is MNHNS and CDR2 is SASEGT. The V end was cut by 7 bases, the J end by 9 bases, with 19 bases between. The CDR3 length is 15 residues. CDR3 sequence reads: CASNPSQGKISPLHF. In DNA, the CDR3 is TGTGCCAGCAACCCCTCGCAGGGGAAGATTTCACCCCTCCACTTT.

The chain joins TRBV11-3 to TRBJ1-6; D uncertain. CDR1 and CDR2 (germline): SGHNT, YENEEA. The V end was cut by 2 bases, the J end by 0 bases, with 8 bases between. CDR3 size: 16 residues. This chain's CDR3 is CASSLRSSSYNSPLHF. The CDR3 nucleotides are TGTGCCAGCAGCTTAAGATCTAGCTCCTATAATTCACCCCTCCACTTT. Based on the CDR3 plus reference TRBV11-3 and TRBJ1-6, the full variable domain is EAGVVQSPRYKIIEKKQPVAFWCNPISGHNTLYWYLQNLGQGPELLIRYENEEAVDDSQLPKDRFSAERLKGVDSTLKIQPAELGDSAVYLCASSLRSSSYNSPLHFGNGTRLTVT.

V and J are TRBV30 and TRBJ1-2; the D is unclear. This CDR3 region has 15 residues. The germline V gene encodes CDR1 GTSNPN and CDR2 SVGIG (reference sequence). The V end was cut by 2 bases, the J end by 0 bases, with 13 bases between. As DNA, the CDR3 is TGTGCCTGGAGTACTTGGGCGGGAGCTAACTATGGCTACACCTTC. Translation: CAWSTWAGANYGYTF.

The chain uses TRBV7-9 and TRBJ1-1, with 7 bases identical to TRBD1. The germline V gene has CDR1 SEHNR and CDR2 FQNEAQ (reference sequence). CDR3 size: 16 residues. Unmatched junction bases numbered 14, after V lost 1 base and J lost 9 bases. The CDR3: CASSLGNEAGGSKAFF. DNA for the CDR3: TGTGCCAGCAGCTTAGGAAATGAGGCAGGGGGGTCGAAAGCTTTCTTT.

The chain has TRBV2 and TRBJ2-5; D is unresolved. The germline V gene has CDR1 SNHLY and CDR2 FYNNEI. V shed 1 base and J shed 4 bases, with 7 bases lying between them. This CDR3 has 13 residues. CDR3 coding DNA: TGTGCCAGCAGTGAAGAGTCCGGAGAGACCCAGTACTTC. Its translation: CASSEESGETQYF. Full variable domain (outside the CDR3, taken from reference TRBV2 and TRBJ2-5): EPEVTQTPSHQVTQMGQEVILRCVPISNHLYFYWYRQILGQKVEFLVSFYNNEISEKSEIFDDQFSVERPDGSNFTLKIRSTKLEDSAMYFCASSEESGETQYFGPGTRLLVL.